The next 25 T cell receptor beta chains were all read from a single sample in a study of CD8 T cells in ankylosing spondylitis. TCRdb independently ran MiXCR on the 5' RACE reads; one entry per CDR3 protein. The sample carries about 160,000 distinct CDR3 sequences, roughly 10% recorded once. The specimen sequenced was blood, either unsorted or a sorted T cell fraction (not recorded which). The receptors were gathered from a female donor with ankylosing spondylitis or in good health (not recorded which).

The chain combines TRBV5-6 with TRBJ1-1, with D unclear. CDR1 is SGHDT and CDR2 is YYEEEE in the germline V gene. This CDR3 has 14 residues. Between the trimmed V and J ends, which lost 4 bases and 4 bases, there was a span of 14 bases. Written as DNA, the CDR3 is TGTGCCAGCAGCCCGACGTACCCTGGCACTGAAGCTTTCTTT. Its protein product is CASSPTYPGTEAFF.

This clonotype appeared a few times. The chain combines TRBV12-3 or TRBV12-4 with TRBJ2-1; TRBD1 aligns across 7 bases. V dropped 5 bases and J dropped 6; count of bases not matched to a gene: 7. The CDR3 consists of 14 residues. This CDR3 is CASSPLGTVNEQFF. CDR3 nucleotides: TGTGCCAGCAGTCCCTTAGGGACAGTCAATGAGCAGTTCTTC.

This clonotype has at least ten counts. This chain links TRBV12-3 or TRBV12-4 with TRBJ2-5, with D perhaps assigned TRBD1 or TRBD2 (5 bases each). V shed 4 bases and J shed 4 bases, with 7 bases lying between them. The CDR3 contains 12 residues. The CDR3, as DNA: TGTGCCAGCAGTTCAGGGAGAGAGACCCAGTACTTC. Its translation: CASSSGRETQYF.

There are many counts of this clonotype. The rearrangement joins TRBV25-1 to TRBJ2-1, with TRBD1 matching over 8 bases. V lost 4 bases to trimming and J lost 10 bases; unmatched junction nucleotides: 9. Germline V gene data show CDR1 as MGHDK and CDR2 as SYGVNS. The CDR3 covers 14 residues. Here the CDR3 DNA reads TGTGCCAGCAGTGCTGGACAGGGAGGAGGCGAGCAGTTCTTC. This codes for CASSAGQGGGEQFF. Full variable domain (outside the CDR3, taken from reference TRBV25-1 and TRBJ2-1): EADIYQTPRYLVIGTGKKITLECSQTMGHDKMYWYQQDPGMELHLIHYSYGVNSTEKGDLSSESTVSRIRTEHFPLTLESARPSHTSQYLCASSAGQGGGEQFFGPGTRLTVL.

This clonotype turned up a few times. The J gene is TRBJ1-1, the V gene TRBV28, with D possibly being TRBD1 (5 bases). CDR1 and CDR2 (germline): MDHEN, SYDVKM. The length of the CDR3 is 16 residues. V lost 7 bases, J lost 0 bases, and 18 bases lay in between. CDR3 sequence reads: CASTYLWDLMNTEAFF. The CDR3 coding sequence is TGTGCCAGCACCTACCTATGGGACCTTATGAACACTGAAGCTTTCTTT.

The genes are TRBV27 and TRBJ2-5; 11 bases map to TRBD2. The CDR3 is 15 residues long. The V gene's germline CDR1 is MNHEY and CDR2 SMNVEV (reference sequence). V was clipped by 5 bases and J by 2 bases; unmatched bases: 4. The CDR3 reads CASSAGLAEQETQYF. The DNA of the CDR3 is TGTGCCAGCAGTGCGGGACTAGCGGAACAAGAGACCCAGTACTTC.

This clonotype was observed a handful of times. The J gene is TRBJ2-1, the V gene TRBV25-1, with 11 bases that match TRBD2. Germline trimming cut 3 bases from V and 13 bases from J; bases unmatched to any gene: 8. Germline values: CDR1 MGHDK, CDR2 SYGVNS. There are 14 residues in the CDR3. The CDR3 spells CASSDPATSGKQFF. The CDR3 DNA reads as TGTGCCAGCAGTGACCCCGCGACTAGCGGGAAACAGTTCTTC. The full variable domain, its missing parts supplied by reference TRBV25-1 and TRBJ2-1, is EADIYQTPRYLVIGTGKKITLECSQTMGHDKMYWYQQDPGMELHLIHYSYGVNSTEKGDLSSESTVSRIRTEHFPLTLESARPSHTSQYLCASSDPATSGKQFFGPGTRLTVL.

This clonotype has at least ten counts. The chain links TRBV27 to TRBJ2-3; D is perhaps TRBD2 (5 bases). The germline CDR1 and CDR2 sequences are MNHEY and SMNVEV (reference sequence). The CDR3 extends over 12 amino acids. V lost 4 bases to trimming and J lost 6 bases, with 8 bases between them. CDR3 sequence reads: CASSSRGDTQYF. As DNA, the CDR3 is TGTGCCAGCAGTTCTCGAGGGGATACGCAGTATTTT.

V and J are TRBV7-8 and TRBJ2-7, with a weak D call TRBD2 (5 bases). The CDR3 extends over 14 amino acids. Trimming removed 0 bases at V and 2 bases at J, with 8 bases between. Germline V gene data show CDR1 as SGHVS and CDR2 as FQNEAQ. In DNA form, the CDR3 reads TGTGCCAGCAGCTTAGCGGGAGTAGCCTACGAGCAGTACTTC. It yields the protein CASSLAGVAYEQYF.

This clonotype was seen only a few times. This chain connects TRBV15 to TRBJ1-1; no definite D call. Per the germline V gene, CDR1 is LNHNV and CDR2 is YYDKDF (reference sequence). The CDR3 length is 11 residues. V dropped 5 bases and J dropped 8 bases, with 9 bases sitting between them. The CDR3 protein is CATSLAREAFF. The CDR3 DNA follows: TGTGCCACCAGCTTAGCGAGGGAAGCTTTCTTT.

This clonotype appeared many times. This chain uses TRBV24-1 with TRBJ2-1; 12 bases align to TRBD2. J lost 9 bases, V lost 4 bases, and 6 bases had no gene match. The germline CDR1 and CDR2 sequences are KGHDR and SFDVKD. The CDR3 loop spans 15 amino acids. CDR3 in amino acids: CATSDRLAGVVEQFF. The DNA for the CDR3 is TGTGCCACCAGTGACAGACTAGCGGGAGTAGTTGAGCAGTTCTTC.

This clonotype came up a few times. J is TRBJ2-5 and V is TRBV5-1; 10 bases match TRBD2. The germline gives CDR1 SGHRS, CDR2 YFSETQ. The CDR3 is made up of 19 amino acids. The V segment lost 5 bases and the J segment 0 bases; nucleotides outside the gene matches: 16. CDR3 amino acids: CASSLAGEVVVGYQETQYF. The CDR3 nucleotides read TGCGCCAGCAGTCTAGCGGGAGAAGTTGTTGTCGGGTACCAAGAGACCCAGTACTTC. Supplemented by reference TRBV5-1 and TRBJ2-5, the full variable domain reads KAGVTQTPRYLIKTRGQQVTLSCSPISGHRSVSWYQQTPGQGLQFLFEYFSETQRNKGNFPGRFSGRQFSNSRSEMNVSTLELGDSALYLCASSLAGEVVVGYQETQYFGPGTRLLVL.

Only a few counts were recorded for this clonotype. The chain carries TRBV5-6 and TRBJ1-1; D is unclear. Germline V gene data show CDR1 as SGHDT and CDR2 as YYEEEE. There are 12 residues in the CDR3. The V and J ends lost 0 bases and 5 bases respectively, with 5 bases between them. This CDR3 reads CASSLAVTEAFF. The CDR3 DNA reads as TGTGCCAGCAGCTTGGCCGTTACTGAAGCTTTCTTT. Together with reference TRBV5-6 and TRBJ1-1, the CDR3 gives the full variable domain: DAGVTQSPTHLIKTRGQQVTLRCSPKSGHDTVSWYQQALGQGPQFIFQYYEEEERQRGNFPDRFSGHQFPNYSSELNVNALLLGDSALYLCASSLAVTEAFFGQGTRLTVV.

This clonotype was detected ten times or more. V and J are TRBV4-3 and TRBJ2-7; 7 nucleotides match TRBD2. Germline V gene lookup returns CDR1 LGHNA and CDR2 YSLEER. The trim removed 0 bases at V and 1 base at J, leaving 6 bases unmatched. This CDR3 is 16 amino acids long. The CDR3 reads CASSQDSSGKSYEQYF. CDR3 coding DNA: TGCGCCAGCAGCCAAGATTCAAGCGGGAAGTCCTACGAGCAGTACTTC.

The chain has TRBV28 and TRBJ2-7, with unresolved D. This CDR3 is 14 amino acids long. Germline V CDR1 and CDR2: MDHEN, SYDVKM. V gave up 6 bases and J gave up 1 base, with 13 bases separating them. CDR3 nucleotides: TGTGCCAGCAGCCTCACGGACGCTTCCTACGAGCAGTACTTC. As protein: CASSLTDASYEQYF.

The table lists this clonotype with a few counts. The V and J genes are TRBV18 and TRBJ1-5; D not resolved. Trimming cost V 6 bases and J 0 bases, with 6 bases left between them. CDR3 length: 13 residues. Germline CDR1 and CDR2: KGHSH and LQKENI. CDR3 loop: CASSTGSNQPQHF. In DNA, the CDR3 is TGTGCCAGCTCGACTGGTAGCAATCAGCCCCAGCATTTT.

The table lists this clonotype with a few counts. The V and J genes are TRBV20-1 and TRBJ1-5, with TRBD1 as a possible D gene (5 bases). The V end was cut by 5 bases, the J end by 5 bases, with 16 bases between. This CDR3 has 14 amino acids. Germline loops: CDR1 DFQATT, CDR2 SNEGSKA (reference sequence). CDR3 sequence (DNA): TGCAGTGCTTCGGGGCCAGCTAATCATCAGCCCCAGCATTTT. This encodes CSASGPANHQPQHF.

This clonotype came up many times. The chain is built from TRBV24-1 and TRBJ2-3, with a tentative D call TRBD2 (5 bases). The CDR3 is 14 residues long. Germline loops: CDR1 KGHDR, CDR2 SFDVKD. Between the trimmed V and J ends, which lost 5 bases and 3 bases, there was a span of 11 bases. CDR3 nucleotides: TGTGCCACCAGTGGCTGGGGAGAGACAGATACGCAGTATTTT. Its translation: CATSGWGETDTQYF.

The J gene is TRBJ2-3, the V gene TRBV9; possibly TRBD1 for D (5 bases). The CDR3 consists of 16 residues. Germline lookup yields CDR1 SGDLS and CDR2 YYNGEE. V was pared by 0 bases and J by 3 bases, with 14 bases between. This chain's CDR3 is CASSVGGGRQTDTQYF. The CDR3 DNA sequence: TGTGCCAGCAGCGTAGGGGGCGGCCGCCAGACAGATACGCAGTATTTT.

This clonotype was counted many times. The rearrangement uses TRBV7-9 and TRBJ2-7; possibly TRBD1 or TRBD2 for D (6 bases each). This CDR3 has 16 residues. The V gene lost 6 bases and the J gene lost 2 bases, with 20 bases spanning the gap. The V gene's germline CDR1 is SEHNR and CDR2 FQNEAQ (reference sequence). As DNA, the CDR3 is TGTGCCAGCAGTCAAACTAGGGGGACTCTCCCCTACGAGCAGTACTTC. Protein: CASSQTRGTLPYEQYF.

The chain uses TRBV11-2 and TRBJ2-1; D is uncertain. V lost 5 bases and J lost 7, with 12 bases in between. Germline V gives CDR1 SGHAT, CDR2 FQNNGV. CDR3 length equals 13 residues. CDR3 amino acids: CASSHQLMNEQFF. The CDR3 region has the DNA TGTGCCAGCAGCCATCAGCTAATGAATGAGCAGTTCTTC.

This clonotype turned up a few times. The chain combines TRBV20-1 with TRBJ2-7; D is possibly TRBD1 or TRBD2 (5 bases each). Germline V gene data show CDR1 as DFQATT and CDR2 as SNEGSKA (reference sequence). The CDR3 totals 13 residues. With 3 bases removed from V and 0 bases from J, the gap between germline ends came to 9 bases. Here the CDR3 reads CSARGPASYEQYF. CDR3 DNA sequence: TGCAGTGCTAGGGGACCTGCCTCCTACGAGCAGTACTTC.

The V gene is TRBV5-1, the J gene TRBJ1-1; the D is unclear. The CDR3 spans 13 residues. Germline V gene sequence: CDR1 SGHRS, CDR2 YFSETQ. V was trimmed by 2 bases and J by 0 bases, leaving 5 bases between them. The CDR3 DNA follows: TGCGCCAGCAGCTTCGATCTGAACACTGAAGCTTTCTTT. It encodes CASSFDLNTEAFF.

This clonotype was seen a few times. V usage is TRBV4-3 and J usage is TRBJ2-1; TRBD2 matches at 8 bases. Per the germline V gene, CDR1 is LGHNA and CDR2 is YSLEER. The CDR3 has 17 amino acids. V was clipped by 1 base and J by 1 base; unmatched bases: 6. The CDR3 reads CASSQGSSGGSYNEQFF. Here the CDR3 DNA reads TGCGCCAGCAGCCAAGGATCCAGCGGGGGTTCCTACAATGAGCAGTTCTTC.

This clonotype has ten or more counts. The CDR3 sequence is CSGRDIMNTEAFF. CDR3 in DNA: TGCAGCGGTCGGGACATCATGAACACTGAAGCTTTCTTT. This chain connects TRBV29-1 to TRBJ1-1, with D perhaps TRBD1 (6 bases). The CDR3 consists of 13 residues. The germline gives CDR1 SQVTM, CDR2 ANQGSEA. Trimming shortened V by 7 bases and J by 0 bases, and 12 bases separated the two germline ends.